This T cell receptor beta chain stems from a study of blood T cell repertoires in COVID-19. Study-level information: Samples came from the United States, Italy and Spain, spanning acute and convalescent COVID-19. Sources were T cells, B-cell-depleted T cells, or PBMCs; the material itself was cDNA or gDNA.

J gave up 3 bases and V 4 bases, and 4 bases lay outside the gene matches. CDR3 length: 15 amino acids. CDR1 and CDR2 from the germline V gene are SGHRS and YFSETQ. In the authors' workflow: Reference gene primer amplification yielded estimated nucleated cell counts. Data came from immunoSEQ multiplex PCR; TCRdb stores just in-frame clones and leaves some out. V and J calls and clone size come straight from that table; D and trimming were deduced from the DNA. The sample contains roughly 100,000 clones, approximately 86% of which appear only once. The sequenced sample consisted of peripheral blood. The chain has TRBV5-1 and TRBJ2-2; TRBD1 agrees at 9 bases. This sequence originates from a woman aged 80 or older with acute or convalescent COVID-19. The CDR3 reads CASSTGTGHTGELFF. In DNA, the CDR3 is TGCGCCAGCAGCACAGGGACAGGGCACACCGGGGAGCTGTTTTTT.